These 17 T cell receptor beta chains were sequenced from one sample in a study of blood T cell repertoires in COVID-19. The data were produced by immunoSEQ multiplex PCR, yet TCRdb's version contains in-frame clones alone and is incomplete. There are approximately 220,000 clones in the sample; over 75% occur only once, and about 8% lies in the top ten. The specimen sequenced was peripheral blood. The receptors derive from a woman aged 80 or older with acute or convalescent COVID-19.

The genes are TRBV12-5 and TRBJ2-3; 14 nucleotides match TRBD2. This CDR3 contains 19 residues. Germline V gene lookup returns CDR1 LGHNT and CDR2 FRNRAP. The ends lost 2 bases at V and 2 bases at J; junction bases unmatched: 9. The CDR3 bases are TGTGCTAGTGGTTTGATGCGACTAGCGGGGGGGAGTTTCACAGATACGCAGTATTTT. Its translation is CASGLMRLAGGSFTDTQYF.

The chain links TRBV2 to TRBJ1-1; a weak D match, TRBD1 (5 bases). The CDR3 extends over 12 amino acids. Deletions cut 4 bases from V and 9 bases from J, with 12 bases between. Germline CDR1 reads SNHLY; CDR2 reads FYNNEI. The DNA of the CDR3 is TGTGCCAGCAGTGTTCTGGGGCTAAAAGCTTTCTTT. Its translation is CASSVLGLKAFF.

The genes are TRBV6-5 and TRBJ2-7; 9 positions agree with TRBD2. V lost 10 bases and J lost 4; bases outside the gene matches: 14. Germline CDR1 and CDR2: MNHEY and SVGAGI. This CDR3 has 15 amino acids. This CDR3 reads CATIGLAGNGYEQYF. CDR3 bases: TGTGCCACCATAGGGCTAGCGGGAAATGGATACGAGCAGTACTTC.

V gene TRBV7-3 combines with J gene TRBJ2-3, with 15 bases matching TRBD2. Trimming took 4 bases from V and 4 from J; bases not matched to a gene: 3. Looked up from germline, CDR1 is SGHTA and CDR2 is FQGTGA. The CDR3 is made up of 16 amino acids. As DNA, the CDR3 is TGTGCCAGCAGCTCCGGACTAGCGGGGGGGGCAGATACGCAGTATTTT. Encoded protein: CASSSGLAGGADTQYF.

The chain uses TRBV2 and TRBJ1-2; D might be TRBD1 (6 bases). CDR1 is SNHLY, CDR2 FYNNEI, per germline. The CDR3 consists of 13 residues. V shed 5 bases and J shed 4 bases, with 11 bases lying between them. CDR3 sequence reads: CASSLTGFYGYTF. The CDR3 nucleotides are TGTGCCAGCAGTCTGACAGGCTTCTATGGCTACACCTTC.

The chain recombines TRBV6-5 with TRBJ1-1, with TRBD1 matching over 8 bases. The CDR3 has 14 residues. Trimming at V came to 2 bases and at J to 6 bases, leaving 5 bases not matched to a gene. Germline V gene lookup returns CDR1 MNHEY and CDR2 SVGAGI. Here the CDR3 DNA reads TGTGCCAGCAGTTACGGACAGGGAGAGGCTGAAGCTTTCTTT. Protein product: CASSYGQGEAEAFF.

The gene calls are TRBV5-1 and TRBJ2-1; 11 bases line up with TRBD2. Germline CDR1 SGHRS, CDR2 YFSETQ. Unmatched junction bases numbered 8, after V lost 6 bases and J lost 9 bases. This CDR3 region has 14 residues. The CDR3 protein is CASTASGGRGEQFF. CDR3 nucleotide sequence: TGCGCCAGCACGGCTAGCGGGGGGCGGGGTGAGCAGTTCTTC.

The chain combines TRBV7-2 with TRBJ2-5; the D gene is possibly TRBD1 (6 bases). The CDR3 sequence is 17 residues long. The germline CDR1 and CDR2 sequences are SGHTA and FQGNSA. Trimming shortened V by 4 bases and J by 1 base, and 19 bases separated the two germline ends. In DNA, the CDR3 is TGTGCCAGCAGCTCCCACAGGGAAACCACGACCCAAGAGACCCAGTACTTC. Amino acid sequence: CASSSHRETTTQETQYF.

V is TRBV6-1 and J is TRBJ1-2; D perhaps matches TRBD1 (5 bases). The V gene's germline CDR1 is MNHNS and CDR2 SASEGT. The CDR3 is 13 residues long. V gave up 3 bases and J gave up 4 bases, with 9 bases separating them. CDR3 DNA sequence: TGTGCCAGCAGTGAGACAGATTCCTATGGCTACACCTTC. Protein sequence: CASSETDSYGYTF.

The chain combines TRBV9 with TRBJ2-1, with 9 positions matching TRBD2. Trimming took 0 bases from V and 4 from J; bases not matched to a gene: 2. Germline assignment: CDR1 SGDLS and CDR2 YYNGEE. The CDR3 consists of 15 residues. The CDR3 DNA is TGTGCCAGCAGCGTAGGGCGGGGGGGATACAATGAGCAGTTCTTC. Translating it yields CASSVGRGGYNEQFF.

This CDR3 is CASSVSLTSGGANEQFF. DNA of the CDR3: TGTGCCAGCAGCGTGTCCTTGACTAGCGGGGGGGCCAATGAGCAGTTCTTC. V usage is TRBV9 and J usage is TRBJ2-1; 14 bases align to TRBD2. The germline CDR1 and CDR2 sequences are SGDLS and YYNGEE. CDR3 length equals 17 residues. Losses at the gene ends were 2 bases for V and 6 bases for J; bases not matched to a gene: 7.

The genes are TRBV9 and TRBJ2-5; 10 bases match TRBD2. Germline V gene sequence: CDR1 SGDLS, CDR2 YYNGEE. The V and J ends lost 0 bases and 5 bases, in that order; junction bases with no gene match: 10. The CDR3 covers 17 residues. The CDR3 sequence: CASSVGPSGRDGETQYF. DNA of the CDR3: TGTGCCAGCAGCGTAGGTCCTAGCGGGAGAGACGGTGAGACCCAGTACTTC.

The chain employs TRBV7-3 and TRBJ2-5; maybe TRBD1 (5 bases). The CDR3 has 13 residues. Deletions cut 5 bases from V and 3 bases from J, with 10 bases between. Germline CDR1 reads SGHTA; CDR2 reads FQGTGA. The CDR3 nucleotides read TGTGCCAGCAGCCTAGGGGTGAAAGAGACCCAGTACTTC. Translating it yields CASSLGVKETQYF.

A note on this clone: The same CDR3 also results from other DNA sequences found in this sample. The chain combines TRBV7-2 with TRBJ2-7; 12 positions agree with TRBD2. The germline V gene encodes CDR1 SGHTA and CDR2 FQGNSA. The CDR3 totals 15 residues. The ends lost 5 bases at V and 2 bases at J; junction bases unmatched: 4. CDR3 DNA sequence: TGTGCCAGCAGCCCCCGGACTAGCGGGACCTACGAGCAGTACTTC. It translates to CASSPRTSGTYEQYF. Drawing the rest from reference TRBV7-2 and TRBJ2-7, the complete variable domain is GAGVSQSPSNKVTEKGKDVELRCDPISGHTALYWYRQSLGQGLEFLIYFQGNSAPDKSGLPSDRFSAERTGGSVSTLTIQRTQQEDSAVYLCASSPRTSGTYEQYFGPGTRLTVT.

The chain links TRBV18 to TRBJ1-4; D might be TRBD1 (5 bases). The CDR3 sequence is 14 residues long. The germline CDR1 and CDR2 sequences are KGHSH and LQKENI. Between the trimmed V and J ends, which lost 4 bases and 7 bases, there was a span of 13 bases. The CDR3 DNA sequence: TGTGCCAGCTCACAGCCCTGGACAAGTGAAAAACTGTTTTTT. Amino acids: CASSQPWTSEKLFF.

The V gene is TRBV9, the J gene TRBJ2-1; 9 nucleotides align to TRBD2. The V and J ends lost 0 bases and 4 bases, in that order; junction bases with no gene match: 5. CDR3 length: 16 residues. Germline CDR1 is SGDLS and CDR2 is YYNGEE. The CDR3 bases are TGTGCCAGCAGCGTAGGGGGTAGCGGGAGTTACAATGAGCAGTTCTTC. It is translated as CASSVGGSGSYNEQFF.

The chain links TRBV10-3 to TRBJ1-6; weak D call: TRBD1 (6 bases). Trimming took off 3 bases at V and 9 bases at J, with 12 bases between the two ends. The CDR3 is made up of 14 amino acids. CDR1 and CDR2 from the germline V gene are ENHRY and SYGVKD. In nucleotides, the CDR3 is TGTGCCATCAGTGACAGGGGTAGTAGTTCACCCCTCCACTTT. Residues: CAISDRGSSSPLHF.